At least ten counts were recorded for the clone carrying this T cell receptor beta chain. Its cognate antigen is unknown. The V gene's germline CDR1 is SSHAT and CDR2 FNYEAQ (reference sequence). V gave up 1 base and J gave up 4 bases, with 8 bases separating them. The CDR3 is 13 amino acids. These data are taken from a study of T-cell memory formation after mild COVID-19. Study-wide results and limits: There was no confirmation that second-wave clones peaking on day 37 were SARS-CoV-2 specific.

TCRdb independently ran MiXCR on the 5' RACE reads; one entry per CDR3 protein. Seen here are some 100,000 distinct CDR3 sequences, more than 9.5% observed once, and the top ten hold about 40%. Sequencing was done on a sample of PBMCs or a T cell subset sorted from them (not recorded which). The receptor was isolated from a man aged 18-30 years who had mild COVID-19 (a few samples of this study predate the infection). Cell type and time point are not known. This chain uses TRBV7-7 with TRBJ2-7, with a weak D call TRBD1 (5 bases). The CDR3 spells CASSLEPGYEQYF. In nucleotides, the CDR3 is TGTGCCAGCAGCTTAGAACCAGGGTACGAGCAGTACTTC.